Listed below are T cell receptor beta chains from one sample, sequenced in a study of cytomegalovirus exposure and HLA in healthy donors. Clones were read by immunoSEQ multiplex PCR, and TCRdb kept only the in-frame ones, dropping some. The sample table includes more than 50,000 clones. What was sequenced was PBMCs. These receptors all stem from a man aged 18 to 30 in good health and CMV-seropositive. CDR3s include the opening cysteine and the closing phenylalanine or tryptophan. The D gene is left open where the match is weak.

V gene,CDR3 length,D gene,CDR3 protein
TRBV2,17,TRBD2,CASTAGEGLAGEDEQFF
TRBV29-1,13,TRBD2,CSVVLAGVHEQYF
TRBV18,15,TRBD1,CASSPRDRGTDTQYF
TRBV11-3,15,TRBD2,CASSERLAGGDTQYF
TRBV2,13,TRBD2,CASLAGLGGELFF
TRBV2,17,TRBD2,CASGPSGRGLNTGELFF
TRBV16,15,-,CASSQTDAKNQPQHF
TRBV5-1,13,-,CASSLEVDNEQFF
TRBV7-9,14,TRBD1,CASSLGGRARPQHF
TRBV2,15,-,CASNIRFLTGYGYTF
TRBV9,15,TRBD1,CASSVVGTGIYGYTF
TRBV6-1,14,TRBD1,CASRPDRGFYEQYF
TRBV19,14,TRBD2,CASSIGTSEGTQYF
TRBV11-2,15,-,CASSSSDSANYGYTF
TRBV9,14,-,CASSANTGTYEQYF
TRBV30,13,-,CAWSGGLADEQFF
TRBV4-2,17,-,CASSQAAASEITGELFF
TRBV19,15,-,CASTSPDSRTSEQFF
TRBV4-2,16,-,CASSQEFGGAVDTQYF
TRBV27,13,TRBD1,CASTMYRGQPQHF
TRBV10-2,13,-,CASAAGRNEKLFF
TRBV7-8,17,-,CASSLVRGLAPSYGYTF
TRBV28,14,-,CASSLTTGTYEQYF
TRBV6-4,15,TRBD1,CASSDGTGGTGELFF
TRBV15,16,TRBD1,CATSRGQRTGQETQYF
TRBV6-5,14,-,CASNLPGAENTIYF
TRBV4-1,15,TRBD1,CASSQEGTGIDEQYF
TRBV18,17,TRBD2,CASSPLPGLATSYEQYF
TRBV6-5,15,-,CASSYSATRGEKLFF
TRBV10-3,19,TRBD1,CAISDLDRGPRSGANVLTF
TRBV19,16,TRBD1,CASTLDRASGANVLTF
TRBV9,12,-,CASSVVDGELFF
TRBV11-3,13,TRBD2,CASSLQAGVEQYF